This T cell receptor (beta chain) is from a study of blood T cells in healthy people across ages. The total RNA that was extracted per sample amounted to at least 5.5 micrograms. With a J-beta primer mix and a sample-barcoded 5' primer, a second PCR ran roughly 7 to 11 cycles. The authors tagged each cDNA molecule using a template-switch adaptor with 12 random nucleotides. TCRdb re-analysed the 5' RACE reads in MiXCR, keeping a single row per CDR3 protein. Altogether more than 900,000 distinct CDR3 sequences are present, 20% to 25% being singletons, with the ten largest covering approximately 0.75%. The sample was also linked to a second study, of T cells of mothers and their children.

The sample taken for sequencing was blood. This TCR was sampled from a girl aged 2 to 9 in good health.

The CDR3 coding sequence is TGTGCCAGCAGGGGGGGGGACACTGCCAAAAACATTCAGTACTTC. Encoded protein: CASRGGDTAKNIQYF. The chain carries TRBV28 and TRBJ2-4; possible D gene TRBD2, 7 bases. The germline V and J ends were trimmed by 6 bases and 1 base, with 13 bases remaining between them. Germline CDR1 and CDR2: MDHEN and SYDVKM. This CDR3 comprises 15 residues.